This TCR beta chain was profiled in a study of technical replicates of blood from a handful of donors. Here immunoSEQ multiplex PCR was the method, and the copy in TCRdb shows in-frame clones only, minus some. Here the sample spans under 55,000 clones, 90% to 97% being singletons. The CDR3 length is 14 residues. Per germline, CDR1 WNHNN and CDR2 SYGVQD (reference sequence). V dropped 2 bases and J dropped 5; count of bases not matched to a gene: 3. Sequencing was carried out using T cells isolated from PBMCs. The TCR comes from a human donor in good health. The V gene is TRBV10-1, the J gene TRBJ1-5, with 7 positions matching TRBD1. The CDR3 coding sequence is TGCGCCAGCAGTGAGCCGAGGGGGCATCAGCCCCAGCATTTT. Protein product: CASSEPRGHQPQHF.